Shown below are 23 T cell receptor beta chains from a single sample sequenced in a study of memory CD8 T cells in hepatitis C reinfection. The time point here: pre-reinfection, 55 to 20 weeks before reinfection detection. TCR sequencing was done directly ex vivo on sorted cells, without expansion in vitro. Here immunoSEQ multiplex PCR was the method, and the copy in TCRdb shows in-frame clones only, minus some. The sample carries tens of thousands of clones, just under 90% recorded once. The sample taken for sequencing was naive CD8+ T cells sorted from blood. The receptors here all came from a young man with hepatitis C virus infection.

This sequence joins TRBV5-1 and TRBJ2-1, with D maybe TRBD2 (9 bases). V dropped 2 bases and J dropped 3 bases, with 24 bases sitting between them. This CDR3 is 19 amino acids long. The germline V gene has CDR1 SGHRS and CDR2 YFSETQ. This chain's CDR3 is CASSFPGQGRLADYNEQFF. CDR3 sequence (DNA): TGCGCCAGCAGCTTCCCAGGACAGGGCCGACTAGCGGACTACAATGAGCAGTTCTTC.

This rearrangement joins TRBV9 to TRBJ2-3; 8 nucleotides match TRBD2. The CDR3 is 18 amino acids. CDR1 is SGDLS and CDR2 is YYNGEE in the germline V gene. Trimming took 0 bases from V and 2 from J; bases not matched to a gene: 11. In DNA form, the CDR3 reads TGTGCCAGCAGCGTAGAGCGGGAAGGTAGCGGGATCACAGATACGCAGTATTTT. Residues: CASSVEREGSGITDTQYF.

The V and J genes are TRBV19 and TRBJ1-1; D perhaps matches TRBD1 (6 bases). Trimming cost V 5 bases and J 0 bases, with 10 bases left between them. The CDR3 covers 14 residues. Looked up from germline, CDR1 is LNHDA and CDR2 is SQIVND (reference sequence). The CDR3 region is CASSPGGLNTEAFF. CDR3 nucleotide sequence: TGTGCCAGTAGTCCGGGGGGCCTGAACACTGAAGCTTTCTTT.

The rearrangement links TRBV13 to TRBJ2-1; 8 positions match TRBD2. V was pared by 0 bases and J by 4 bases, with 2 bases of the junction left unmatched. The V gene's germline CDR1 is PRHDT and CDR2 FYEKMQ (reference sequence). The CDR3 runs to 15 residues. The CDR3 is CASSLGSGAYNEQFF. The DNA for the CDR3 is TGTGCCAGCAGCTTAGGTAGCGGGGCGTACAATGAGCAGTTCTTC.

This chain links TRBV2 with TRBJ2-1; TRBD2 is a possible D gene (6 bases). The CDR3 is 17 residues long. Germline CDR1 is SNHLY and CDR2 is FYNNEI. Trimming pared 3 bases from V and 0 bases from J, leaving 15 bases between. CDR3 amino acids: CASSDRRGGSSYNEQFF. The CDR3 nucleotides are TGTGCCAGCAGTGATAGGCGGGGTGGGAGCTCCTACAATGAGCAGTTCTTC.

Only a few counts were recorded for this clone. The chain employs TRBV7-9 and TRBJ2-7, with D possibly TRBD1 on 5 matching bases. The CDR3 consists of 13 residues. Germline V gene lookup returns CDR1 SEHNR and CDR2 FQNEAQ (reference sequence). V gave up 5 bases and J gave up 4 bases, with 12 bases separating them. CDR3 loop: CASSPRAGYEQYF. Written as DNA, the CDR3 is TGTGCCAGCAGCCCCAGGGCAGGGTACGAGCAGTACTTC.

This chain uses TRBV4-1 with TRBJ2-5, with D tentatively TRBD2 (6 bases). This CDR3 contains 15 residues. The germline V gene has CDR1 MGHRA and CDR2 YSYEKL. V was pared by 1 base and J by 2 bases, with 11 bases between. The CDR3: CASSQGEALQETQYF. The CDR3 bases are TGCGCCAGCAGCCAAGGGGAGGCCTTACAAGAGACCCAGTACTTC.

This clone was counted between two and nine times. V is TRBV4-1 and J is TRBJ1-4; TRBD1 matches at 8 bases. Germline-derived CDR1 and CDR2 are MGHRA and YSYEKL. There are 15 residues in the CDR3. The V segment lost 4 bases and the J segment 1 base; nucleotides outside the gene matches: 2. In DNA, the CDR3 is TGCGCCAGCAGCCGTACAGGGGGAACTAATGAAAAACTGTTTTTT. It translates to CASSRTGGTNEKLFF.

This chain links TRBV5-1 with TRBJ2-5, with 10 bases fitting TRBD1. V dropped 5 bases and J dropped 4; count of bases not matched to a gene: 11. The V gene's germline CDR1 is SGHRS and CDR2 YFSETQ. This CDR3 has 16 amino acids. DNA of the CDR3: TGCGCCAGCAGAACGGGACAGGGGCCTTTCGCAGAGACCCAGTACTTC. This translates into CASRTGQGPFAETQYF.

This clone has just one count. The chain carries TRBV18 and TRBJ2-7; no firm D call. From germline, CDR1 is KGHSH and CDR2 LQKENI. Deletions cut 10 bases from V and 0 bases from J, with 13 bases between. The CDR3 covers 13 residues. In nucleotides, the CDR3 is TGTGCCACCTCCCCGAGAGACTCCTACGAGCAGTACTTC. Translation gives CATSPRDSYEQYF.

This clone showed up just a few times. The rearrangement joins TRBV4-3 to TRBJ1-6, with D perhaps TRBD1 (6 bases). Germline loops: CDR1 LGHNA, CDR2 YSLEER. The germline V and J ends were trimmed by 4 bases and 6 bases, with 10 bases remaining between them. The length of the CDR3 is 14 residues. The CDR3 DNA follows: TGCGCCAGCAGCCTCGGACAGCTTAATTCACCCCTCCACTTT. Protein product: CASSLGQLNSPLHF.

The chain carries TRBV9 and TRBJ2-3, with 8 bases fitting TRBD2. This CDR3 comprises 16 residues. Germline CDR1 reads SGDLS; CDR2 reads YYNGEE. V lost 4 bases, J lost 2 bases, and 9 bases stayed unmatched. CDR3: CASSPPPGGATDTQYF. The CDR3 DNA follows: TGTGCCAGCAGCCCACCCCCGGGGGGGGCCACAGATACGCAGTATTTT.

This clone was found once. This sequence joins TRBV9 and TRBJ1-3; D might be TRBD1 (5 bases). Germline V gene lookup returns CDR1 SGDLS and CDR2 YYNGEE. This CDR3 has 14 residues. Between the trimmed V and J ends, which lost 9 bases and 8 bases, there was a span of 21 bases. Here the CDR3 reads CATGASQVGDTIYF. The CDR3 DNA sequence: TGTGCCACTGGGGCGTCGCAGGTTGGGGACACCATATATTTT.

This clone was seen a handful of times. The rearrangement links TRBV19 to TRBJ2-5, with D tentatively TRBD2 (5 bases). This CDR3 contains 12 residues. With 4 bases removed from V and 5 bases from J, the gap between germline ends came to 8 bases. Germline V CDR1 and CDR2: LNHDA, SQIVND (reference sequence). CDR3 nucleotide sequence: TGTGCCAGTAGTAATCCGGGGGAGACCCAGTACTTC. Its translation: CASSNPGETQYF. The full variable domain, in which reference TRBV19 and TRBJ2-5 provide the parts outside the CDR3, is DGGITQSPKYLFRKEGQNVTLSCEQNLNHDAMYWYRQDPGQGLRLIYYSQIVNDFQKGDIAEGYSVSREKKESFPLTVTSAQKNPTAFYLCASSNPGETQYFGPGTRLLVL.

This rearrangement joins TRBV6-4 to TRBJ2-7; the D gene is possibly TRBD2 (5 bases). This CDR3 has 16 amino acids. The germline CDR1 and CDR2 sequences are MRHNA and SNTAGT. Deletions cut 6 bases from V and 0 bases from J, with 18 bases between. The CDR3 is CASRPLTPGSSYEQYV. CDR3 DNA: TGTGCCAGCAGACCGCTAACTCCGGGGAGCTCCTACGAGCAGTACGTC.

The chain joins TRBV4-1 to TRBJ2-1; 8 bases agree with TRBD2. This CDR3 region has 16 residues. Germline loops: CDR1 MGHRA, CDR2 YSYEKL. J gave up 0 bases and V 3 bases, and 4 bases lay outside the gene matches. CDR3 DNA: TGCGCCAGCAGCCAGGAGAGCGGGAGCTCCTACAATGAGCAGTTCTTC. Protein product: CASSQESGSSYNEQFF.

Turning to this clone: The missing conserved phenylalanine or tryptophan at the end of this CDR3 makes a read error likely. V gene TRBV29-1 combines with J gene TRBJ2-3; 13 bases are shared with TRBD2. Germline CDR1 and CDR2: SQVTM and ANQGSEA. The length of the CDR3 is 14 residues. Trimming took 6 bases from V and 2 from J; bases not matched to a gene: 2. The CDR3 region has the DNA TGCAGCGTAACTAGCGGGGGGGACACAGATACGCAGTATCTT. Translation: CSVTSGGDTDTQYL.

This clone was observed a few times. The genes are TRBV29-1 and TRBJ2-5; D gene uncertain. CDR3 length equals 14 residues. Germline V CDR1 and CDR2: SQVTM, ANQGSEA. V was shortened by 0 bases and J by 1 base, with 9 bases between the two germline ends. The CDR3 loop reads CSVEDYRIQETQYF. The CDR3 DNA reads TGCAGCGTTGAAGACTACAGAATCCAAGAGACCCAGTACTTC. The variable domain in full, with the rest retrieved from reference TRBV29-1 and TRBJ2-5, is SAVISQKPSRDICQRGTSLTIQCQVDSQVTMMFWYRQQPGQSLTLIATANQGSEATYESGFVIDKFPISRPNLTFSTLTVSNMSPEDSSIYLCSVEDYRIQETQYFGPGTRLLVL.

J is TRBJ1-3 and V is TRBV18; 11 nucleotides align to TRBD1. CDR1 and CDR2 (germline): KGHSH, LQKENI. The CDR3 contains 19 residues. The ends lost 2 bases at V and 0 bases at J; junction bases unmatched: 9. CDR3 DNA sequence: TGTGCCAGCTCACCATCCCCGGGACAGGGGGTGGCCTCTGGAAACACCATATATTTT. This encodes CASSPSPGQGVASGNTIYF.

The rearrangement joins TRBV28 to TRBJ1-1; 8 bases fit TRBD1. The CDR3 covers 16 residues. CDR1 is MDHEN, CDR2 SYDVKM, per germline. The J segment lost 4 bases and the V segment lost 3 bases, leaving 10 bases of the junction unmatched. CDR3 nucleotide sequence: TGTGCCAGCAGTTTCCCTGGGACAGGCGGGTCCACTGAAGCTTTCTTT. Translated: CASSFPGTGGSTEAFF.

The chain uses TRBV5-1 and TRBJ1-1, with D perhaps matching TRBD1 (6 bases). The CDR3 runs 14 residues. Trimming removed 2 bases at V and 3 bases at J, with 11 bases between. Germline CDR1 and CDR2: SGHRS and YFSETQ. CDR3 region: CASSFYRADTEAFF. CDR3 nucleotides: TGCGCCAGCAGCTTCTACAGGGCGGACACTGAAGCTTTCTTT.

V and J are TRBV10-3 and TRBJ2-1; D gene uncertain. The V gene's germline CDR1 is ENHRY and CDR2 SYGVKD. V lost 3 bases, J lost 8 bases, and 14 bases lay in between. The CDR3 loop spans 14 amino acids. The CDR3 bases are TGTGCCATCAGTGATTTCCCCCCCGTCGATGAGCAGTTCTTC. Protein product: CAISDFPPVDEQFF.

The chain has TRBV4-1 and TRBJ2-5; 7 bases are a match to TRBD2. This CDR3 contains 17 residues. Per germline, CDR1 MGHRA and CDR2 YSYEKL. J was trimmed by 0 bases and V by 3 bases; bases with no gene match: 10. CDR3 coding DNA: TGCGCCAGCAGCCAGGAGCGGGACCCTACTTACCAAGAGACCCAGTACTTC. The encoded protein is CASSQERDPTYQETQYF.